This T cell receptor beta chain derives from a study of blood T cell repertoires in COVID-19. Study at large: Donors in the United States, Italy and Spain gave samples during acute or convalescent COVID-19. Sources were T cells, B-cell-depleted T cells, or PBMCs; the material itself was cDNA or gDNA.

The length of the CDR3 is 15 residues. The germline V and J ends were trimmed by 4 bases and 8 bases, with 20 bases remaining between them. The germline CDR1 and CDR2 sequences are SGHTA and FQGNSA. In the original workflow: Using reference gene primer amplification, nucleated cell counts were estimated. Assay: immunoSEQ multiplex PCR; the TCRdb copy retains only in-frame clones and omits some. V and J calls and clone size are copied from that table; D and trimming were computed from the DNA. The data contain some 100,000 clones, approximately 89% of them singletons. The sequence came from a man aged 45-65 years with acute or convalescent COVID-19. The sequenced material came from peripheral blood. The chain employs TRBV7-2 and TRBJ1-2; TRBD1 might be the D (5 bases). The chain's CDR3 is CASSSTGTLRSGYTF. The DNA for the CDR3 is TGTGCCAGCAGCTCGACCGGGACTCTAAGGAGCGGCTACACCTTC.